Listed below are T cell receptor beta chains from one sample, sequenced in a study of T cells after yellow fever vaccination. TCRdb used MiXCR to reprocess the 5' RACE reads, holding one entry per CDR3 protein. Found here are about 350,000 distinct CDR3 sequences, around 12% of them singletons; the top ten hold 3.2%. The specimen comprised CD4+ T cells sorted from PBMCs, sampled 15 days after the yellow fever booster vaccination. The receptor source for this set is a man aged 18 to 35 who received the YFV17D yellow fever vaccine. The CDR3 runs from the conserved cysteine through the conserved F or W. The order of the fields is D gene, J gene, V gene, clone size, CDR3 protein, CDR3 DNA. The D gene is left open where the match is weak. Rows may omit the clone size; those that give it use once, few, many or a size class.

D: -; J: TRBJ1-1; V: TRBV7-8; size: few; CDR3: CASSLEEMNTEAFF; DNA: TGTGCCAGCAGCTTAGAGGAGATGAACACTGAAGCTTTCTTT
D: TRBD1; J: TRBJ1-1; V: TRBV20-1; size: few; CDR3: CGGQGLPSFAFF; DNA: TGCGGGGGACAGGGGTTACCTTCTTTCGCTTTCTTT
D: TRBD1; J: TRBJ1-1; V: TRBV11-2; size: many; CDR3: CASSLAFLRGRDSTEAFF; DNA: TGTGCCAGCAGCTTAGCGTTCCTCAGGGGGCGCGACTCCACTGAAGCTTTCTTT
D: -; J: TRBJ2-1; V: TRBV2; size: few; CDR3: CASSEYDSEQFF; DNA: TGTGCCAGCAGTGAATATGATAGTGAGCAGTTCTTC
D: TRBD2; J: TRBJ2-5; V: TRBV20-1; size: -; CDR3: CSARGVAGGLETQYF; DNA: TGCAGTGCTAGAGGGGTAGCGGGGGGATTGGAGACCCAGTACTTC
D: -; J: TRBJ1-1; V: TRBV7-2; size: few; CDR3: CASSRGLTEVNTEAFF; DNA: TGTGCCAGCAGTAGGGGACTGACCGAGGTGAACACTGAAGCTTTCTTT
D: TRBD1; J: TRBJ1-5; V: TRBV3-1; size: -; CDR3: CASSQRTGFDQPQHF; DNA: TGTGCCAGCAGCCAGAGGACAGGGTTTGATCAGCCCCAGCATTTT
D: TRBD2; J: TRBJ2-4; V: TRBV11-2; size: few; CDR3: CASSLGGGALINIQYF; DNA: TGTGCCAGCAGCTTAGGCGGGGGGGCCTTGATAAACATTCAGTACTTC
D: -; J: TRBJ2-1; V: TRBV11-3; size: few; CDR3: CASSRVSGNEQFF; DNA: TGTGCCAGCAGCCGGGTTTCCGGCAATGAGCAGTTCTTC
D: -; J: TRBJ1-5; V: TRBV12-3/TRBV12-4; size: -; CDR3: CASSLEARGGQPQHF; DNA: TGTGCCAGCAGTTTAGAGGCCAGGGGTGGACAGCCCCAGCATTTT
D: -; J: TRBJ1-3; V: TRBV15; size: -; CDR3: CATSRNQGPGNTIYF; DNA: TGTGCCACCAGCAGAAACCAGGGGCCTGGAAACACCATATATTTT
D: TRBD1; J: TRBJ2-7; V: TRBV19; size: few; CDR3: CASSGGQGRNEQYF; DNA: TGTGCCAGTAGTGGGGGACAGGGAAGGAACGAGCAGTACTTC
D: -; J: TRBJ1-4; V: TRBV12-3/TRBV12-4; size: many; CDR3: CASSLSGVRGKLFF; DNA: TGTGCCAGCAGCTTATCTGGCGTGAGGGGTAAACTGTTTTTT
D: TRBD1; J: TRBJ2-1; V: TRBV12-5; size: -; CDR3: CASGLGEDREQFF; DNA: TGTGCTAGTGGTTTGGGAGAGGACAGGGAGCAGTTCTTC
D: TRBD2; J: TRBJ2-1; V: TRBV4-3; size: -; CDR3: CASSQDPPTSGGHNEQFF; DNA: TGCGCCAGCAGCCAAGATCCCCCGACTAGCGGGGGGCACAATGAGCAGTTCTTC
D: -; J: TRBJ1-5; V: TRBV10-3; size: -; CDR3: CAIRAQSNQPQHF; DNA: TGTGCCATCAGAGCCCAGAGCAATCAGCCCCAGCATTTT
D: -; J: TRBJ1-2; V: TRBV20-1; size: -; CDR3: CSARKLWRQLGRGYTF; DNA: TGCAGTGCTAGAAAGCTGTGGCGACAGCTAGGGAGAGGCTACACCTTC
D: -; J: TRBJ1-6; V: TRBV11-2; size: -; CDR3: CASSSLQGLNSPLHF; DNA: TGTGCCAGCAGCTCACTTCAGGGCCTAAATTCACCCCTCCACTTT
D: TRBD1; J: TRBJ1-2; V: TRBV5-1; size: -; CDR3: CASSLVPGGENYGYTF; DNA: TGCGCCAGCAGCTTGGTACCAGGGGGCGAAAACTATGGCTACACCTTC
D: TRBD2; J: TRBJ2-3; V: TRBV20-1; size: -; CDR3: CSAKRGGTDTQYF; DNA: TGCAGTGCTAAACGGGGGGGCACAGATACGCAGTATTTT
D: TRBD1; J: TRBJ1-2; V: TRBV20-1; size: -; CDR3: CSARGQGSGTNYGYTF; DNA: TGCAGTGCTCGCGGACAGGGGTCCGGAACTAACTATGGCTACACCTTC
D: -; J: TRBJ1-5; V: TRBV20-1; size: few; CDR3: CSAIREVGIGQPQHF; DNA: TGCAGTGCAATAAGGGAGGTCGGAATTGGTCAGCCCCAGCATTTT
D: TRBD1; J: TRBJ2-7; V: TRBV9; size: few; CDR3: CASSADRGLHEQYF; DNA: TGTGCCAGCAGCGCAGACAGGGGGCTGCACGAGCAGTACTTC
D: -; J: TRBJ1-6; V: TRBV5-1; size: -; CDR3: CASSLVSGDYNSPLHF; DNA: TGCGCCAGCAGCTTGGTATCAGGAGACTATAATTCACCCCTCCACTTT
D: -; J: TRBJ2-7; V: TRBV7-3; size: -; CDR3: CASSLNSFYEQYF; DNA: TGTGCCAGCAGCTTAAACAGTTTCTACGAGCAGTACTTC
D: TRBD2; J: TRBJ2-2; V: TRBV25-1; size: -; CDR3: CASTPRGGPGELFF; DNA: TGTGCCAGCACCCCGCGGGGGGGACCCGGGGAGCTGTTTTTT
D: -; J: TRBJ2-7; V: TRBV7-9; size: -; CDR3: CASSYRVYEQYF; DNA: TGTGCCAGCAGCTATAGGGTGTACGAGCAGTACTTC
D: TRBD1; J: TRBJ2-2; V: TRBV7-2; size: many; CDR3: CASREQGTGTGELFF; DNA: TGTGCCAGCAGGGAACAGGGGACGGGCACCGGGGAGCTGTTTTTT
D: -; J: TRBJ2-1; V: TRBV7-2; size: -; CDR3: CASSSRTGYGEQFF; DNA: TGTGCCAGCAGCTCCCGGACGGGGTATGGTGAGCAGTTCTTC
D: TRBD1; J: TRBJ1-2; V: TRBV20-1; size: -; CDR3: CSAGGTANYGYTF; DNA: TGCAGTGCTGGGGGGACAGCTAACTATGGCTACACCTTC
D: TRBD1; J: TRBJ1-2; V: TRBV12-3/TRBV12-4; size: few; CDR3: CASRFGDRAYGYTF; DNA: TGTGCCAGCCGATTCGGGGACAGGGCCTATGGCTACACCTTC
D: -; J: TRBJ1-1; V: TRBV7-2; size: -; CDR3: CASIGKGGGTEAFF; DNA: TGTGCCAGCATCGGAAAGGGGGGTGGCACTGAAGCTTTCTTT
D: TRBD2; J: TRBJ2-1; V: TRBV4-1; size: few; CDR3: CASSQEAGGPGEQFF; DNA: TGCGCCAGCAGCCAAGAGGCGGGGGGGCCGGGTGAGCAGTTCTTC
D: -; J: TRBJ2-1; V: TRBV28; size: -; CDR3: CASSLRTPNEQFF; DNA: TGTGCCAGCAGTTTAAGGACCCCCAATGAGCAGTTCTTC
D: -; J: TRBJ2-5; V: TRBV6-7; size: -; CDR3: CASSYPLEGVGETQYF; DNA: TGTGCCAGCAGTTACCCCCTCGAGGGGGTTGGAGAGACCCAGTACTTC
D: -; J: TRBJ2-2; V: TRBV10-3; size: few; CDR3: CAARNPNTGELFF; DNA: TGTGCCGCGAGGAACCCTAACACCGGGGAGCTGTTTTTT
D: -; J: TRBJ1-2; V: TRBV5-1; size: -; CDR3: CASSPLQNYGYTF; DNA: TGCGCCAGCAGCCCCCTACAGAACTATGGCTACACCTTC
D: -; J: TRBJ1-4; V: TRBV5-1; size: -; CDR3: CASSMSGEREKLFF; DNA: TGCGCCAGCAGCATGTCCGGGGAGCGCGAAAAACTGTTTTTT